This TCR beta chain came from a study of shared clonotypes between healthy human individuals. Germline loops: CDR1 MDHEN, CDR2 SYDVKM. V shed 5 bases and J shed 1 base, with 18 bases lying between them. The CDR3 has 16 amino acids. This clone was observed a handful of times. Assay used: immunoSEQ multiplex PCR; TCRdb lists only in-frame clones, some missing. Of more than 850,000 clones in the sample, about four fifths were seen once. The V call is TRBV28, the J call TRBJ2-7; D might be TRBD1 (6 bases). The sample taken for sequencing was memory CD4+ T cells from PBMCs. Subset specified: CD45RA-negative fraction. This clonotype was sampled from a young man in good health. Some clones in this sample may be carry-over from other donors' samples. The CDR3 DNA reads TGTGCCAGCAGTACAACAACAGGGAGCAAGTCCTACGAGCAGTACTTC. It encodes CASSTTTGSKSYEQYF.